The rows below give T cell receptor beta chains drawn from one sample of a study of blood T cells in healthy people across ages. TCRdb itself ran the 5' RACE reads through MiXCR, one entry per CDR3 protein. The table lists about 1.4 million distinct CDR3 sequences, roughly 60% of them singletons, with over 5% in the top ten. Sequences were obtained from blood. The receptor source for this set is a man between 18 and 29 years old in good health. The CDR3 runs from the conserved cysteine through the conserved F or W. A D gene is named only where the DNA matches it firmly. A clone size is listed for some rows: how often the clone was seen (once, few, many), or a class if it is expanded.

CDR3: CSARDPASGYEQYF; DNA: TGCAGTGCTAGAGATCCGGCTAGCGGCTACGAGCAGTACTTC; size: -; V: TRBV20-1; D: TRBD2; J: TRBJ2-7
CDR3: CASSLVPWSRYTEAFF; DNA: TGCGCCAGCAGCTTGGTCCCGTGGTCCCGGTACACTGAAGCTTTCTTT; size: -; V: TRBV5-1; D: -; J: TRBJ1-1
CDR3: CASRKAGPTYEQYF; DNA: TGTGCCAGCAGAAAGGCAGGGCCGACCTACGAGCAGTACTTC; size: -; V: TRBV12-3/TRBV12-4; D: -; J: TRBJ2-7
CDR3: CASSYAGLRRQDMQYF; DNA: TGTGCCAGCAGTTACGCTGGACTAAGACGACAAGATATGCAGTATTTT; size: once; V: TRBV6-2/TRBV6-3; D: -; J: TRBJ2-3
CDR3: CASSCTKEGIKEFLRPYEQYF; DNA: TGCGCCAGCAGCTGTACGAAGGAGGGGATAAAAGAATTCCTCAGGCCTTACGAGCAGTACTTC; size: -; V: TRBV5-1; D: -; J: TRBJ2-7
CDR3: CASGVGFEREQYF; DNA: TGTGCCAGCGGAGTGGGGTTTGAGAGGGAGCAGTACTTC; size: -; V: TRBV4-2; D: -; J: TRBJ2-5
CDR3: CASRDNGEKLFF; DNA: TGCGCCAGCAGAGACAATGGGGAAAAACTGTTTTTT; size: -; V: TRBV5-1; D: -; J: TRBJ1-4
CDR3: CSARDGGYGYTF; DNA: TGCAGTGCTAGAGATGGAGGCTATGGCTACACCTTC; size: -; V: TRBV20-1; D: -; J: TRBJ1-2
CDR3: CTSSPAISNEQFF; DNA: TGTACCAGCAGCCCGGCCATATCCAATGAGCAGTTCTTC; size: -; V: TRBV7-2; D: -; J: TRBJ2-1
CDR3: CASSRPYSSPIAGANVLTF; DNA: TGTGCCAGCAGTCGTCCGTACAGTAGTCCTATTGCTGGGGCCAACGTCCTGACTTTC; size: few; V: TRBV6-2/TRBV6-3; D: -; J: TRBJ2-6
CDR3: CASSSTSQWQYF; DNA: TGTGCCAGCAGCTCCACTAGCCAGTGGCAGTACTTC; size: -; V: TRBV7-2; D: -; J: TRBJ2-4
CDR3: CASSLATGGRYYEQYF; DNA: TGTGCCAGCAGCTTAGCTACAGGGGGCCGATACTACGAGCAGTACTTC; size: -; V: TRBV7-2; D: TRBD1; J: TRBJ2-7
CDR3: CATTGTPYNEQFF; DNA: TGTGCCACCACCGGGACACCATACAATGAGCAGTTCTTC; size: -; V: TRBV24-1; D: -; J: TRBJ2-1
CDR3: CATSDGLLGERFF; DNA: TGTGCCACCAGTGATGGCCTACTTGGGGAGCGGTTCTTC; size: -; V: TRBV24-1; D: -; J: TRBJ2-1
CDR3: CASSSSGQGRSEQYF; DNA: TGCGCCAGCAGCTCCTCAGGACAGGGGCGGAGCGAGCAGTACTTC; size: few; V: TRBV5-1; D: TRBD1; J: TRBJ2-7
CDR3: CASSRTSGQSYF; DNA: TGTGCCAGCTCTCGTACTAGCGGACAGTCGTACTTC; size: few; V: TRBV6-2/TRBV6-3; D: TRBD2; J: TRBJ2-7
CDR3: CASSTSRGWGVQETQYF; DNA: TGTGCCAGCAGTACTTCCCGGGGGTGGGGGGTTCAAGAGACCCAGTACTTC; size: -; V: TRBV27; D: -; J: TRBJ2-5
CDR3: CSGLGRPNYGYTF; DNA: TGCAGTGGGCTCGGACGGCCAAACTATGGCTACACCTTC; size: -; V: TRBV20-1; D: -; J: TRBJ1-2
CDR3: CSARDSGAEHPYEQYF; DNA: TGCAGTGCTAGAGATAGTGGAGCGGAACACCCCTACGAGCAGTACTTC; size: once; V: TRBV20-1; D: -; J: TRBJ2-7
CDR3: CSVSVGAYEQYF; DNA: TGCAGCGTATCGGTGGGGGCCTACGAGCAGTACTTC; size: -; V: TRBV29-1; D: -; J: TRBJ2-7
CDR3: CSVTTQYEQYF; DNA: TGCAGCGTCACGACCCAATACGAGCAGTACTTC; size: few; V: TRBV29-1; D: -; J: TRBJ2-7
CDR3: CASSSSGDRATDTQYF; DNA: TGTGCCAGCAGTAGCTCAGGGGACAGGGCAACAGATACGCAGTATTTT; size: -; V: TRBV28; D: TRBD1; J: TRBJ2-3